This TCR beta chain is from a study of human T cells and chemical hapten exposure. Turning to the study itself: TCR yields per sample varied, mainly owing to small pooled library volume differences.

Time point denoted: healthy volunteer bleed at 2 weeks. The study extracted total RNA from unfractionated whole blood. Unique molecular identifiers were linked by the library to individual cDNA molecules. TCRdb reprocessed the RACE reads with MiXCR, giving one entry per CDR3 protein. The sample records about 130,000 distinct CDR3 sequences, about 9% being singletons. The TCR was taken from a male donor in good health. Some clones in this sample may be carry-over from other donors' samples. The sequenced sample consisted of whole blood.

CDR3 sequence: CASSEIGGNEQFF. CDR3 DNA sequence: TGCGCCAGCAGTGAGATAGGTGGCAATGAGCAGTTCTTC. This chain links TRBV10-1 with TRBJ2-1, with D unresolved. Trimming took 2 bases from V and 6 from J, leaving 8 bases between them. Germline lookup yields CDR1 WNHNN and CDR2 SYGVQD (reference sequence). The CDR3 loop spans 13 amino acids.